The 5 T cell receptor beta chains in this list originate from one sample, sequenced in a study of OX40 agonist ivuxolimab in advanced cancers. Some clones are missing from TCRdb's copy, which holds only in-frame ones; the method was immunoSEQ multiplex PCR. The profile shows 50,000 to 70,000 clones, 85% to 95% of them singletons. The sequencing used CD4+ or CD8+ T cells sorted from blood, collected in a trial of the OX40 agonist ivuxolimab. Source of these receptors: an adult with an advanced solid tumor such as melanoma, head and neck, liver or kidney cancer.

The V call is TRBV13, the J call TRBJ2-3, with D possibly being TRBD1 (5 bases). This CDR3 has 16 residues. CDR1 is PRHDT and CDR2 is FYEKMQ in the germline V gene (reference sequence). Trimming removed 2 bases from V and 2 bases from J, with 14 bases in between. The CDR3 region has the DNA TGTGCCAGCAGCTTAAGTCTGGACAAACACACAGATACGCAGTATTTT. Translated, it gives CASSLSLDKHTDTQYF.

This chain links TRBV23-1 with TRBJ1-1; the match to TRBD1 covers 8 bases. TRBV23-1 is an open reading frame, and its role is uncertain. Germline trimming cut 2 bases from V and 4 bases from J; bases unmatched to any gene: 6. The CDR3 contains 15 residues. The CDR3 coding sequence is TGCGCCAGCAGTCAAAGGACACAGGGGGTCACTGAAGCTTTCTTT. This encodes CASSQRTQGVTEAFF.

This chain joins TRBV6-6 and TRBJ2-1, with TRBD2 identical over 7 bases. V trimming: 11 bases; J trimming: 7 bases; junction bases outside the gene matches: 14. Germline lookup yields CDR1 MNHNY and CDR2 SVGAGI (reference sequence). This CDR3 comprises 14 residues. CDR3 in DNA: TGTGCCGGGGGGACTACTACTTATAGGAATGAGCAGTTCTTC. Translation gives CAGGTTTYRNEQFF.

The rearrangement uses TRBV10-3 and TRBJ2-6, with D tentatively TRBD1 (5 bases). Trimming cost V 8 bases and J 2 bases, with 16 bases left between them. The CDR3 contains 16 residues. The germline V gene encodes CDR1 ENHRY and CDR2 SYGVKD. CDR3 sequence: CAIPDDRIPGANVLTF. DNA of the CDR3: TGTGCCATCCCGGATGACAGAATACCTGGGGCCAACGTCCTGACTTTC.

The J gene is TRBJ1-1, the V gene TRBV19, with D perhaps matching TRBD1 (5 bases). The CDR3 covers 16 residues. Trimming shortened V by 4 bases and J by 0 bases, and 15 bases separated the two germline ends. CDR1 is LNHDA, CDR2 SQIVND, per germline (reference sequence). The CDR3 spells CASSTFSTGVNTEAFF. In DNA, the CDR3 is TGTGCCAGTAGTACCTTCTCCACAGGTGTGAACACTGAAGCTTTCTTT.